Following are 5 T cell receptor beta chains from one sample sequenced in a study of blood T cell repertoires in COVID-19. Profiled with immunoSEQ multiplex PCR; TCRdb holds only in-frame clones, not every one. The repertoire consists of more than 110,000 clones, with almost 85% occurring once and the leading ten covering 2.5% to 3%. Sequenced input: peripheral blood. The receptors were gathered from a man aged 50-60 years with acute or convalescent COVID-19.

This clone was seen a few times. The rearrangement joins TRBV2 to TRBJ2-4; D ambiguous. This CDR3 comprises 18 residues. The V end was cut by 7 bases, the J end by 0 bases, with 22 bases between. The germline V gene encodes CDR1 SNHLY and CDR2 FYNNEI. CDR3 sequence reads: CASTPTSPNQLAKNIQYF. In nucleotides, the CDR3 is TGTGCCAGCACCCCGACATCACCCAACCAACTAGCCAAAAACATTCAGTACTTC.

The chain uses TRBV7-2 and TRBJ1-2; 8 bases line up with TRBD1. Germline trimming cut 1 base from V and 8 bases from J; bases unmatched to any gene: 18. Germline lookup yields CDR1 SGHTA and CDR2 FQGNSA. This CDR3 has 18 amino acids. In nucleotides, the CDR3 is TGTGCCAGCAGCTTAGACCCTCAGGGGGCGCGTTTGAAGGAAGGCTACACCTTC. Translating it yields CASSLDPQGARLKEGYTF. The entire variable domain, with the rest obtained from reference TRBV7-2 and TRBJ1-2, is as follows: GAGVSQSPSNKVTEKGKDVELRCDPISGHTALYWYRQSLGQGLEFLIYFQGNSAPDKSGLPSDRFSAERTGGSVSTLTIQRTQQEDSAVYLCASSLDPQGARLKEGYTFGSGTRLTVV.

CDR3 amino acids: CATQQGFYGYTF. The DNA of the CDR3 is TGTGCCACTCAACAGGGTTTCTATGGCTACACCTTC. This sequence joins TRBV19 and TRBJ1-2, with a possible D match to TRBD1 (6 bases). CDR3 length equals 12 residues. Looked up from germline, CDR1 is LNHDA and CDR2 is SQIVND (reference sequence). Trimming took 10 bases from V and 4 from J, leaving 13 bases between them.

The chain joins TRBV11-3 to TRBJ2-7, with D hard to call. In germline, CDR1 is SGHNT, CDR2 YENEEA. This CDR3 region has 13 residues. The V gene lost 1 base and the J gene lost 4 bases, with 8 bases spanning the gap. DNA of the CDR3: TGTGCCAGCAGCTTAGGAACAATGTACGAGCAGTACTTC. This encodes CASSLGTMYEQYF.

The rearrangement links TRBV5-6 to TRBJ2-7; 9 nucleotides agree with TRBD1. CDR3 length equals 14 residues. Per the germline V gene, CDR1 is SGHDT and CDR2 is YYEEEE. J was trimmed by 3 bases and V by 2 bases; bases with no gene match: 3. CDR3 sequence: CASSFGTGHYEQYF. The CDR3, as DNA: TGTGCCAGCAGCTTCGGGACAGGGCACTACGAGCAGTACTTC.